The 10 T cell receptor beta chains presented below share a single source sample, sequenced in a study of T cell repertoires and Cas9 in healthy adults. The assay was immunoSEQ multiplex PCR, and TCRdb's table has in-frame clones only and misses some. Among about 24,000 clones, more than 90% were seen once, and the ten largest hold about 0.69%. Sequencing was done on a sample of CD4+ effector T cells (CD127+, CD25-, CD137-, CD154-) from PBMCs; culture status not recorded. These receptors all come from a human donor in good health.

Details on this clone: The germline gene is not matched at one end of the junction; a read error may be the cause. Other nucleotide sequences in the sample specify the same CDR3. The chain combines TRBV12-5 with TRBJ1-3; D uncertain. CDR3 length: 13 amino acids. The germline CDR1 and CDR2 sequences are LGHNT and FRNRAP. As DNA, the CDR3 is TGTGCTAGTGGTCTGGTAATTGGAAACACCATATATTTT. Its translation: CASGLVIGNTIYF. Supplemented by reference TRBV12-5 and TRBJ1-3, the full variable domain reads DARVTQTPRHKVTEMGQEVTMRCQPILGHNTVFWYRQTMMQGLELLAYFRNRAPLDDSGMPKDRFSAEMPDATLATLKIQPSEPRDSAVYFCASGLVIGNTIYFGEGSWLTVV.

The rearrangement joins TRBV19 to TRBJ2-7; 10 nucleotides line up with TRBD1. The germline CDR1 and CDR2 sequences are LNHDA and SQIVND (reference sequence). Trimming took 10 bases from V and 1 from J; bases not matched to a gene: 7. CDR3 length: 14 residues. The CDR3, as DNA: TGTGCCACTAAGGTGGGACAGGGGTCCTACGAGCAGTACTTC. Its translation: CATKVGQGSYEQYF.

The J gene is TRBJ2-3, the V gene TRBV12-1; no check of the table's D call, TRBD2, against the DNA was made. TRBV12-1 represents a pseudogene. The CDR3 runs 16 residues. CDR3 nucleotide sequence: TGTGCCATCAAAATCGGGACTAGCGGGGACACAGATACGCAGTATTTT. This codes for CAIKIGTSGDTDTQYF.

The chain carries TRBV25-1 and TRBJ1-1; D not certain. Trimming pared 1 base from V and 3 bases from J, leaving 6 bases between. CDR3 length: 13 residues. Germline CDR1 and CDR2: MGHDK and SYGVNS. This CDR3 is CASSELLYTEAFF. The CDR3 nucleotides read TGTGCCAGCAGTGAATTGTTATACACTGAAGCTTTCTTT.

The V and J genes are TRBV4-1 and TRBJ2-1; the match to TRBD1 covers 7 bases. The CDR3 is 18 residues long. The germline gives CDR1 MGHRA, CDR2 YSYEKL. With V trimmed by 5 bases and J by 0 bases, 13 bases remained unmatched. The CDR3 loop reads CASSLLTWTGSSYNEQFF. The CDR3 region has the DNA TGCGCCAGCAGCTTACTTACGTGGACAGGTAGCTCCTACAATGAGCAGTTCTTC.

The chain links TRBV5-1 to TRBJ2-3; perhaps TRBD2 as D (5 bases). V was shortened by 0 bases and J by 0 bases, with 11 bases between the two germline ends. Germline loops: CDR1 SGHRS, CDR2 YFSETQ. The CDR3 has 16 residues. CDR3 coding DNA: TGCGCCAGCAGCTTGGAGGGAGACTCTAGCACAGATACGCAGTATTTT. Translating it yields CASSLEGDSSTDTQYF.

This chain uses TRBV18 with TRBJ2-7, with TRBD1 matching 7 bases. The CDR3 has 16 amino acids. The germline gives CDR1 KGHSH, CDR2 LQKENI. Trimming at V came to 2 bases and at J to 1 base, leaving 8 bases not matched to a gene. CDR3 sequence reads: CASSPGLRGPSYEQYF. The CDR3 nucleotides are TGTGCCAGCTCACCAGGTTTGAGGGGGCCTTCCTACGAGCAGTACTTC.

This rearrangement joins TRBV7-8 to TRBJ1-2; maybe TRBD1 (5 bases). Germline V gene lookup returns CDR1 SGHVS and CDR2 FQNEAQ. The CDR3 is made up of 16 amino acids. V was cut by 1 base and J by 0 bases, with 12 bases left in between. The CDR3 coding sequence is TGTGCCAGCAGCTTAGGACAAGCAGGGACTAACTATGGCTACACCTTC. It encodes CASSLGQAGTNYGYTF. Based on the CDR3 plus reference TRBV7-8 and TRBJ1-2, the full variable domain is GAGVSQSPRYKVAKRGQDVALRCDPISGHVSLFWYQQALGQGPEFLTYFQNEAQLDKSGLPSDRFFAERPEGSVSTLKIQRTQQEDSAVYLCASSLGQAGTNYGYTFGSGTRLTVV.

The rearrangement links TRBV5-5 to TRBJ1-2, with TRBD1 as a possible D gene (5 bases). CDR3 length: 15 residues. V lost 3 bases to trimming and J lost 7 bases, with 19 bases between them. Germline-derived CDR1 and CDR2 are SGHKS and YYEKEE (reference sequence). This CDR3 reads CASSSDWGFEGGYTF. CDR3 nucleotides: TGTGCCAGCAGCTCCGATTGGGGCTTCGAAGGTGGCTACACCTTC.

This clone occurred once. The chain joins TRBV7-8 to TRBJ1-1, with D maybe TRBD1 (5 bases). The germline V gene encodes CDR1 SGHVS and CDR2 FQNEAQ. The CDR3 is made up of 14 amino acids. V lost 6 bases, J lost 1 base, and 12 bases lay in between. This chain's CDR3 is CASRPGTENTEAFF. The CDR3 DNA is TGTGCCAGCAGACCAGGGACGGAGAACACTGAAGCTTTCTTT.